The 28 T cell receptor beta chains listed next were all sequenced from one sample in a study of technical replicates of blood from a few donors. Sequencing used immunoSEQ multiplex PCR; TCRdb keeps in-frame clones, though not all of them. The sample holds 83,000 or so clones, more than 80% seen once. The sample comprised T cells isolated from PBMCs. The source is a human donor in good health.

This clone was observed a single time. V is TRBV10-1 and J is TRBJ2-2, with D possibly TRBD1 on 5 matching bases. CDR1 and CDR2 (germline): WNHNN, SYGVQD (reference sequence). The V gene lost 5 bases and the J gene lost 7 bases, with 8 bases spanning the gap. CDR3 length equals 12 residues. This CDR3 is CASSQGNGELFF. The CDR3, as DNA: TGCGCCAGCAGTCAGGGTAACGGGGAGCTGTTTTTT.

This clone was seen just once. This rearrangement joins TRBV15 to TRBJ2-5; D possibly corresponds to TRBD1 (6 bases). This CDR3 spans 15 amino acids. Germline V gives CDR1 LNHNV, CDR2 YYDKDF (reference sequence). V gave up 5 bases and J gave up 4 bases, with 17 bases separating them. CDR3 DNA: TGTGCCACCAGCTCTATGAACCAGGGGCGAGAGACCCAGTACTTC. Encoded protein: CATSSMNQGRETQYF.

The chain uses TRBV27 and TRBJ2-2; TRBD2 is a possible D gene (5 bases). With 0 bases removed from V and 1 base from J, the gap between germline ends came to 12 bases. Germline assignment: CDR1 MNHEY and CDR2 SMNVEV (reference sequence). This CDR3 is built from 17 residues. The CDR3: CASSLSIAYRNTGELFF. The CDR3 DNA is TGTGCCAGCAGTTTATCGATAGCGTATCGGAACACCGGGGAGCTGTTTTTT.

This clone was observed a few times. The chain uses TRBV5-6 and TRBJ1-2; the D gene is possibly TRBD1 (6 bases). Germline V CDR1 and CDR2: SGHDT, YYEEEE. The CDR3 has 13 amino acids. Trimming left V 4 bases short and J 6 bases short, with 13 bases between. The CDR3 DNA sequence: TGTGCCAGCAGCCCGCTCAGGGGCCATGGCTACACCTTC. Translation gives CASSPLRGHGYTF.

The chain recombines TRBV4-2 with TRBJ2-3; TRBD2 might be the D (5 bases). Looked up from germline, CDR1 is LGHNA and CDR2 is YNFKEQ. The CDR3 contains 14 residues. Trimming removed 5 bases at V and 0 bases at J, with 9 bases between. CDR3 sequence: CASSKLGSTDTQYF. The CDR3 DNA reads as TGTGCCAGCAGCAAACTAGGAAGCACAGATACGCAGTATTTT.

This rearrangement joins TRBV2 to TRBJ2-7; a possible D gene is TRBD1 (6 bases). The germline gives CDR1 SNHLY, CDR2 FYNNEI. Trimming took off 9 bases at V and 2 bases at J, with 17 bases between the two ends. The CDR3 is 14 residues long. The CDR3 sequence is CASINRDGTYEQYF. As DNA, the CDR3 is TGTGCCAGTATTAACAGGGATGGCACCTACGAGCAGTACTTC.

The chain employs TRBV27 and TRBJ2-1; TRBD1 matches at 8 bases. V lost 5 bases to trimming and J lost 0 bases; unmatched junction nucleotides: 6. The CDR3 sequence is 16 residues long. Germline V gene lookup returns CDR1 MNHEY and CDR2 SMNVEV (reference sequence). CDR3 loop: CASSPGQGLSYNEQFF. CDR3 DNA sequence: TGTGCCAGCAGTCCCGGACAGGGACTCTCCTACAATGAGCAGTTCTTC.

This chain links TRBV15 with TRBJ1-1, with D uncertain. The CDR3 is made up of 14 amino acids. The germline V gene has CDR1 LNHNV and CDR2 YYDKDF (reference sequence). V was shortened by 0 bases and J by 1 base, with 6 bases between the two germline ends. The CDR3 coding sequence is TGTGCCACCAGCAGAGATCATCCGAACACTGAAGCTTTCTTT. Protein: CATSRDHPNTEAFF.

The chain has TRBV9 and TRBJ1-1, with D tentatively TRBD1 (6 bases). The CDR3 loop spans 14 amino acids. Germline V gives CDR1 SGDLS, CDR2 YYNGEE. Trimming pared 5 bases from V and 6 bases from J, leaving 17 bases between. CDR3 loop: CASRRQVAHSEAFF. The DNA for the CDR3 is TGTGCCAGCAGGAGACAGGTGGCCCATTCTGAAGCTTTCTTT.

The chain recombines TRBV7-9 with TRBJ2-1, with 8 nucleotides matching TRBD2. The CDR3 has 16 residues. CDR1 is SEHNR and CDR2 is FQNEAQ in the germline V gene (reference sequence). V gave up 5 bases and J gave up 3 bases; unmatched junction bases: 9. The CDR3 here is CASSRYGGAIYNEQFF. The CDR3 nucleotides are TGTGCCAGCAGCCGGTACGGGGGGGCCATCTACAATGAGCAGTTCTTC.

The V gene is TRBV9, the J gene TRBJ1-1; TRBD1 aligns across 7 bases. Germline assignment: CDR1 SGDLS and CDR2 YYNGEE. With V trimmed by 4 bases and J by 1 base, 4 bases remained unmatched. The CDR3 covers 14 residues. The CDR3 loop reads CASSPQGGNTEAFF. DNA of the CDR3: TGTGCCAGCAGCCCTCAGGGGGGGAACACTGAAGCTTTCTTT.

V is TRBV28 and J is TRBJ2-7; 8 positions match TRBD1. The junction had 10 bases not matched to a gene; V was cut back by 6 bases and J by 6 bases. The CDR3 totals 14 residues. Germline V lookup: CDR1 MDHEN, CDR2 SYDVKM. The CDR3 is CASRTRGRGPEQYF. The CDR3 nucleotides read TGTGCCAGCAGAACCAGGGGGCGCGGTCCCGAGCAGTACTTC.

The chain couples TRBV4-2 to TRBJ2-7; a possible D gene is TRBD1 (6 bases). The CDR3 totals 12 residues. From germline, CDR1 is LGHNA and CDR2 YNFKEQ. V was trimmed by 10 bases and J by 0 bases, leaving 10 bases between them. The CDR3 DNA follows: TGTGCCACATCGGACAGCTCCTACGAGCAGTACTTC. Translation gives CATSDSSYEQYF.

V usage is TRBV2 and J usage is TRBJ2-7; D remains unclear. CDR1 is SNHLY, CDR2 FYNNEI, per germline. This CDR3 has 14 amino acids. V was cut by 5 bases and J by 3 bases, with 14 bases left in between. CDR3 nucleotides: TGTGCCAGCAGTCCTTCGACAAATCTCTACGAGCAGTACTTC. Amino acid sequence: CASSPSTNLYEQYF.

V and J are TRBV28 and TRBJ1-5, with D possibly matching TRBD1 (6 bases). The CDR3 runs 14 residues. Germline V gives CDR1 MDHEN, CDR2 SYDVKM. Trimming removed 3 bases from V and 7 bases from J, with 13 bases in between. CDR3 in amino acids: CASSFGFRGQPQHF. The CDR3 bases are TGTGCCAGCAGTTTCGGATTTAGGGGGCAGCCCCAGCATTTT.

CDR3 sequence reads: CASWERGGTDTQYF. In DNA, the CDR3 is TGTGCCAGCTGGGAGCGGGGGGGCACAGATACGCAGTATTTT. The genes are TRBV2 and TRBJ2-3, with 9 bases fitting TRBD2. Germline CDR1 and CDR2: SNHLY and FYNNEI. Unmatched junction bases numbered 4, after V lost 8 bases and J lost 1 base. The CDR3 covers 14 residues.

The chain links TRBV6-5 to TRBJ2-1, with TRBD2 identical over 15 bases. The CDR3 length is 16 residues. V lost 4 bases, J lost 9 bases, and 7 bases stayed unmatched. Germline CDR1 is MNHEY and CDR2 is SVGAGI. CDR3 coding DNA: TGTGCCAGCAGTTGGGGACTAGCGGGAGGCTCAGCTGAGCAGTTCTTC. Protein: CASSWGLAGGSAEQFF.

The rearrangement joins TRBV30 to TRBJ1-3; D may be TRBD1 (5 bases). V was pared by 5 bases and J by 10 bases, with 12 bases between. Germline loops: CDR1 GTSNPN, CDR2 SVGIG (reference sequence). CDR3 length equals 11 residues. The CDR3 sequence: CAWWGGRTIYF. CDR3 nucleotide sequence: TGTGCCTGGTGGGGGGGGAGGACCATATATTTT.

This chain connects TRBV29-1 to TRBJ1-4; D is ambiguous. The ends were cut back, 4 bases at V and 4 bases at J, with 13 bases in the middle. CDR3 length equals 14 residues. The V gene's germline CDR1 is SQVTM and CDR2 ANQGSEA. CDR3 loop: CSVVSELDNEKLFF. CDR3 DNA: TGCAGCGTTGTATCCGAATTAGATAATGAAAAACTGTTTTTT.

The rearrangement uses TRBV29-1 and TRBJ2-5; 8 nucleotides align to TRBD2. J lost 5 bases, V lost 1 base, and 15 bases had no gene match. The CDR3 covers 17 residues. Germline V CDR1 and CDR2: SQVTM, ANQGSEA. The CDR3 here is CSVEGSKSGRPEETQYF. The CDR3 bases are TGCAGCGTTGAAGGCTCGAAGAGCGGGAGACCAGAGGAGACCCAGTACTTC.

The chain combines TRBV29-1 with TRBJ2-1, with 11 bases fitting TRBD2. After removal of 4 bases from V and 2 bases from J, the junction contained 7 bases not matched to a gene. CDR1 and CDR2 from the germline V gene are SQVTM and ANQGSEA. The CDR3 runs 16 residues. CDR3 nucleotides: TGCAGCGTTGGGTATAGCGGGAGGGCGGCCTACAATGAGCAGTTCTTC. Translation gives CSVGYSGRAAYNEQFF.

This clone was seen more than once but under ten times. This chain joins TRBV4-1 and TRBJ2-4; 12 nucleotides agree with TRBD1. The germline V gene encodes CDR1 MGHRA and CDR2 YSYEKL. This CDR3 spans 21 amino acids. Unmatched junction bases numbered 13, after V lost 0 bases and J lost 1 base. CDR3 region: CASSQDQSGQGAWGAKNIQYF. The DNA of the CDR3 is TGCGCCAGCAGCCAAGATCAATCGGGACAGGGGGCCTGGGGGGCCAAAAACATTCAGTACTTC.

The V call is TRBV5-1, the J call TRBJ1-1; D unresolved. Germline CDR1 reads SGHRS; CDR2 reads YFSETQ. CDR3 size: 14 residues. The V end was cut by 5 bases, the J end by 6 bases, with 17 bases between. In DNA form, the CDR3 reads TGCGCCAGCAGATCTTGGGCCCAGACCGCTGAAGCTTTCTTT. Protein sequence: CASRSWAQTAEAFF.

The V call is TRBV27, the J call TRBJ2-3, with 8 bases aligning to TRBD2. The V gene's germline CDR1 is MNHEY and CDR2 SMNVEV (reference sequence). This CDR3 region has 16 residues. Trimming took 5 bases from V and 0 from J; bases not matched to a gene: 7. The CDR3 region is CASSPWTSRSTDTQYF. The DNA for the CDR3 is TGTGCCAGCAGTCCTTGGACTAGCAGGAGCACAGATACGCAGTATTTT.

The chain couples TRBV2 to TRBJ1-4, with a weak D call TRBD1 (5 bases). CDR3 length: 15 residues. Germline CDR1 and CDR2: SNHLY and FYNNEI. Trimming stripped 1 base from V and 7 bases from J, with 13 bases between. CDR3: CASSEEGVLSEKLFF. The CDR3 coding sequence is TGTGCCAGCAGTGAAGAAGGGGTACTTAGTGAAAAACTGTTTTTT.

The J gene is TRBJ2-7, the V gene TRBV10-3, with TRBD1 matching over 11 bases. The CDR3 runs 17 residues. Germline CDR1 ENHRY, CDR2 SYGVKD. With 1 base clipped from V and 3 bases from J, the junction kept 8 bases outside the gene matches. CDR3 sequence (DNA): TGTGCCATCAGTGAGTTGGGACAGGGGGAAGGAGACTACGAGCAGTACTTC. Its protein is CAISELGQGEGDYEQYF.

The chain has TRBV7-2 and TRBJ2-7, with TRBD1 matching over 7 bases. Trimming took 3 bases from V and 3 from J; bases not matched to a gene: 2. CDR1 is SGHTA, CDR2 FQGNSA, per germline. This CDR3 comprises 13 residues. The CDR3 sequence is CASSFDRVYEQYF. Written as DNA, the CDR3 is TGTGCCAGCAGCTTCGACAGGGTCTACGAGCAGTACTTC.

The count of this clone is one. This sequence joins TRBV7-3 and TRBJ2-3; TRBD1 agrees at 8 bases. Germline CDR1 reads SGHTA; CDR2 reads FQGTGA. The V and J ends lost 5 bases and 1 base, in that order; junction bases with no gene match: 14. The CDR3 is 18 residues long. The CDR3 nucleotides are TGTGCCAGCAGCCCGGCCGGGACAGGCCCGTTCGGCACAGATACGCAGTATTTT. It specifies CASSPAGTGPFGTDTQYF.